This entry lists 29 T cell receptor beta chains sequenced from one sample in a study of blood T cell repertoires in COVID-19. Profiling relied on immunoSEQ multiplex PCR, and the TCRdb table lists in-frame clones only, not all of them. The sample includes about 100,000 clones, less than 85% of them seen just once. The sequencing sample was made of peripheral blood. All receptors derive from a woman aged 80 or older with active or convalescent COVID-19.

The rearrangement links TRBV19 to TRBJ2-5; D is uncertain. This CDR3 spans 14 amino acids. In germline, CDR1 is LNHDA, CDR2 SQIVND (reference sequence). Trimming pared 6 bases from V and 2 bases from J, leaving 13 bases between. The CDR3: CASSPQDFQETQYF. The CDR3 nucleotides read TGTGCCAGTAGCCCGCAGGATTTTCAAGAGACCCAGTACTTC.

The sample holds a few counts of this clone. J is TRBJ1-5 and V is TRBV7-8; 10 positions agree with TRBD1. Germline V gene data show CDR1 as SGHVS and CDR2 as FQNEAQ. With V trimmed by 5 bases and J by 4 bases, 5 bases remained unmatched. CDR3 length: 15 amino acids. CDR3 coding DNA: TGTGCCAGCAGCCCCGGACAGGGGGATAATCAGCCCCAGCATTTT. Translating gives CASSPGQGDNQPQHF.

The rearrangement uses TRBV4-2 and TRBJ2-7; the D gene is possibly TRBD1 (6 bases). Trimming removed 4 bases from V and 0 bases from J, with 13 bases in between. The CDR3 runs to 15 residues. Germline V gene sequence: CDR1 LGHNA, CDR2 YNFKEQ. The CDR3 loop is CASSLSGGISYEQYF. The CDR3 DNA is TGTGCCAGCAGCCTCAGTGGGGGCATCTCCTACGAGCAGTACTTC.

V is TRBV5-6 and J is TRBJ2-3; 9 bases are shared with TRBD2. The V gene's germline CDR1 is SGHDT and CDR2 YYEEEE. The CDR3 sequence is 16 residues long. V trimming: 4 bases; J trimming: 0 bases; junction bases outside the gene matches: 6. The CDR3 spells CASSPLAGLSTDTQYF. DNA of the CDR3: TGTGCCAGCAGCCCCCTAGCGGGACTGAGCACAGATACGCAGTATTTT.

This clone was recorded a few times. The junction differs from germline at one of its ends, possibly a read error. The chain recombines TRBV5-1 with TRBJ2-1; D remains ambiguous. The CDR3 runs 16 residues. From germline, CDR1 is SGHRS and CDR2 YFSETQ. The CDR3 nucleotides are TGTGCCAGCAGCTTGAGACTTAAAGTCTCCTACAATGAGCAGTTCTTC. It specifies CASSLRLKVSYNEQFF. The variable domain in full, with the rest retrieved from reference TRBV5-1 and TRBJ2-1, is KAGVTQTPRYLIKTRGQQVTLSCSPISGHRSVSWYQQTPGQGLQFLFEYFSETQRNKGNFPGRFSGRQFSNSRSEMNVSTLELGDSALYLCASSLRLKVSYNEQFFGPGTRLTVL.

The chain recombines TRBV6-2 or TRBV6-3 with TRBJ1-1, with TRBD1 matching 7 bases. The CDR3 length is 13 residues. With 6 bases clipped from V and 5 bases from J, the junction kept 6 bases outside the gene matches. Germline CDR1 reads MNHEY; CDR2 reads SVGEGT. The CDR3 spells CASSSDRATEAFF. CDR3 DNA: TGTGCCAGCAGCTCCGACAGGGCAACTGAAGCTTTCTTT.

This chain links TRBV2 with TRBJ2-7; 12 nucleotides agree with TRBD2. Germline trimming cut 4 bases from V and 5 bases from J; bases unmatched to any gene: 6. The germline V gene encodes CDR1 SNHLY and CDR2 FYNNEI. The CDR3 spans 15 residues. The chain's CDR3 is CASSGLAGAVNEQYF. Here the CDR3 DNA reads TGTGCCAGCAGTGGACTAGCGGGAGCAGTCAACGAGCAGTACTTC.

J is TRBJ2-7 and V is TRBV28, with 13 bases lining up with TRBD2. With V trimmed by 4 bases and J by 9 bases, 15 bases remained unmatched. There are 17 residues in the CDR3. The germline CDR1 and CDR2 sequences are MDHEN and SYDVKM. CDR3 sequence (DNA): TGTGCCAGCAGTTCGCCCCGGACTAGCGGGAGTCGAAACCGGCAGTACTTC. This codes for CASSSPRTSGSRNRQYF. The complete variable domain, with remaining parts taken from reference TRBV28 and TRBJ2-7, reads DVKVTQSSRYLVKRTGEKVFLECVQDMDHENMFWYRQDPGLGLRLIYFSYDVKMKEKGDIPEGYSVSREKKERFSLILESASTNQTSMYLCASSSPRTSGSRNRQYFGPGTRLTVT.

The chain combines TRBV6-5 with TRBJ2-3, with no clear D. This CDR3 region has 12 residues. Trimming cost V 4 bases and J 4 bases, with 6 bases left between them. Germline CDR1 is MNHEY and CDR2 is SVGAGI. DNA for the CDR3: TGTGCCAGCAGTTCTACCTCAGATACGCAGTATTTT. Translating gives CASSSTSDTQYF.

The genes are TRBV19 and TRBJ2-2; 15 bases line up with TRBD2. Germline V lookup: CDR1 LNHDA, CDR2 SQIVND (reference sequence). Trimming at V came to 5 bases and at J to 2 bases, leaving 6 bases not matched to a gene. The CDR3 consists of 18 residues. The CDR3, as DNA: TGTGCCAGTAGTCCCGGACTAGCGGGAGGGCCCAACACCGGGGAGCTGTTTTTT. This translates into CASSPGLAGGPNTGELFF.

The chain links TRBV13 to TRBJ1-2; 8 nucleotides match TRBD1. V gave up 6 bases and J gave up 8 bases; unmatched junction bases: 8. The CDR3 spans 13 residues. Germline CDR1 and CDR2: PRHDT and FYEKMQ (reference sequence). Here the CDR3 reads CASSKDRVKGYTF. Here the CDR3 DNA reads TGTGCCAGCAGTAAGGACAGGGTAAAGGGCTACACCTTC.

The chain has TRBV9 and TRBJ2-1; a possible D gene is TRBD2 (6 bases). CDR1 SGDLS and CDR2 YYNGEE come from the germline V gene. The CDR3 length is 13 residues. V dropped 5 bases and J dropped 2 bases, with 8 bases sitting between them. The CDR3 DNA is TGTGCCAGCAGGGGGGAGGCCTACAATGAGCAGTTCTTC. Encoded protein: CASRGEAYNEQFF.

This chain links TRBV19 with TRBJ2-2; the D gene is possibly TRBD2 (5 bases). The V gene lost 6 bases and the J gene lost 4 bases, with 18 bases spanning the gap. Germline V gene sequence: CDR1 LNHDA, CDR2 SQIVND (reference sequence). The CDR3 runs 16 residues. CDR3 nucleotide sequence: TGTGCCAGTAGCCCGCGGGTTCCACGAGTCACCGGGGAGCTGTTTTTT. It is translated as CASSPRVPRVTGELFF.

The V and J genes are TRBV6-2 or TRBV6-3 and TRBJ2-2; no clear D gene. The V gene lost 5 bases and the J gene lost 0 bases, with 16 bases spanning the gap. This CDR3 spans 17 amino acids. Per the germline V gene, CDR1 is MNHEY and CDR2 is SVGEGT. The CDR3 is CASSPGGLAANTGELFF. The CDR3 DNA reads TGTGCCAGCAGTCCCGGCGGCCTGGCGGCGAACACCGGGGAGCTGTTTTTT.

V is TRBV2 and J is TRBJ2-5; 8 bases are a match to TRBD2. V dropped 4 bases and J dropped 6; count of bases not matched to a gene: 10. Germline V gene sequence: CDR1 SNHLY, CDR2 FYNNEI. The length of the CDR3 is 15 residues. CDR3 sequence: CASSGVAGPHKTQYF. The CDR3 bases are TGTGCCAGCAGTGGGGTAGCGGGACCCCATAAGACCCAGTACTTC.

This chain links TRBV27 with TRBJ2-7; D is unresolved. This CDR3 spans 12 amino acids. V was trimmed by 2 bases and J by 2 bases, leaving 4 bases between them. The germline V gene encodes CDR1 MNHEY and CDR2 SMNVEV (reference sequence). CDR3 in DNA: TGTGCCAGCAGTTTACTTACCTACGAGCAGTACTTC. Protein: CASSLLTYEQYF.

The chain recombines TRBV7-9 with TRBJ2-2, with D unresolved. The germline V gene encodes CDR1 SEHNR and CDR2 FQNEAQ (reference sequence). V was cut by 4 bases and J by 1 base, with 10 bases left in between. The CDR3 sequence is 15 residues long. DNA of the CDR3: TGTGCCAGCAGCTCTTTGGGCAGGAACACCGGGGAGCTGTTTTTT. Translating gives CASSSLGRNTGELFF.

The chain links TRBV6-6 to TRBJ2-1; TRBD2 is a possible D gene (6 bases). V lost 8 bases to trimming and J lost 0 bases, with 8 bases between them. The CDR3 runs 13 residues. Looked up from germline, CDR1 is MNHNY and CDR2 is SVGAGI (reference sequence). This CDR3 is CASRTTSYNEQFF. In nucleotides, the CDR3 is TGTGCCAGCCGGACTACCTCCTACAATGAGCAGTTCTTC.

The J gene is TRBJ2-1, the V gene TRBV6-5; D is perhaps TRBD1 (5 bases). Trimming took off 11 bases at V and 8 bases at J, with 19 bases between the two ends. The CDR3 totals 13 residues. Per germline, CDR1 MNHEY and CDR2 SVGAGI. The DNA of the CDR3 is TGTGCCGGCTCTTATCTAAGGGGCGATGAGCAGTTCTTC. As protein: CAGSYLRGDEQFF.

This chain joins TRBV5-4 and TRBJ1-1; D is perhaps TRBD1 (5 bases). In germline, CDR1 is SGHNT, CDR2 YYREEE (reference sequence). V was trimmed by 0 bases and J by 10 bases, leaving 7 bases between them. CDR3 size: 11 residues. The CDR3 spells CASSLEQVAFF. CDR3 nucleotides: TGTGCCAGCAGCTTGGAACAGGTAGCTTTCTTT.

This clone was recorded once. V usage is TRBV6-6 and J usage is TRBJ2-1; TRBD1 might be the D (7 bases). The CDR3 has 13 residues. Trimming cost V 7 bases and J 2 bases, with 9 bases left between them. Germline V gene sequence: CDR1 MNHNY, CDR2 SVGAGI (reference sequence). CDR3 nucleotide sequence: TGTGCCAGCACCAGGGGGGCCTACAATGAGCAGTTCTTC. Its translation is CASTRGAYNEQFF.

The J gene is TRBJ2-1, the V gene TRBV11-2, with 15 nucleotides matching TRBD2. This CDR3 region has 15 residues. Germline-derived CDR1 and CDR2 are SGHAT and FQNNGV. Trimming at V came to 5 bases and at J to 5 bases, leaving 1 base not matched to a gene. In DNA, the CDR3 is TGTGCCAGCAGCGGGACTAGCGGGGGGAACAATGAGCAGTTCTTC. Its protein product is CASSGTSGGNNEQFF.

The chain links TRBV7-3 to TRBJ2-3; 13 positions match TRBD2. This CDR3 spans 14 amino acids. Germline assignment: CDR1 SGHTA and CDR2 FQGTGA. Trimming at V came to 5 bases and at J to 4 bases, leaving 0 bases not matched to a gene. DNA of the CDR3: TGTGCCAGCAGCGGACTAGCGGGAGCAGATACGCAGTATTTT. It is translated as CASSGLAGADTQYF.

The rearrangement links TRBV19 to TRBJ2-4; tentatively, D is TRBD2 (6 bases). Trimming removed 4 bases at V and 3 bases at J, with 13 bases between. The CDR3 length is 15 residues. Looked up from germline, CDR1 is LNHDA and CDR2 is SQIVND (reference sequence). This CDR3 reads CASSTSHGGKNIQYF. As DNA, the CDR3 is TGTGCCAGTAGTACCAGCCACGGGGGCAAAAACATTCAGTACTTC. The whole variable domain, remainder taken from reference TRBV19 and TRBJ2-4, is DGGITQSPKYLFRKEGQNVTLSCEQNLNHDAMYWYRQDPGQGLRLIYYSQIVNDFQKGDIAEGYSVSREKKESFPLTVTSAQKNPTAFYLCASSTSHGGKNIQYFGAGTRLSVL.

The chain employs TRBV5-5 and TRBJ2-7, with 7 bases fitting TRBD1. J gave up 1 base and V 0 bases, and 1 base lay outside the gene matches. This CDR3 has 14 amino acids. Germline CDR1 SGHKS, CDR2 YYEKEE (reference sequence). The CDR3 sequence: CASSLGGQSYEQYF. As DNA, the CDR3 is TGTGCCAGCAGCTTGGGGGGACAGTCCTACGAGCAGTACTTC.

The chain is built from TRBV19 and TRBJ2-1; D gene ambiguous. V lost 8 bases and J 2 bases, leaving 13 bases between the germline ends. Germline lookup yields CDR1 LNHDA and CDR2 SQIVND (reference sequence). CDR3 length equals 14 residues. The CDR3 region is CASRIGPTYNEQFF. The CDR3 DNA sequence: TGTGCCAGTCGCATAGGGCCCACCTACAATGAGCAGTTCTTC.

The chain uses TRBV5-6 and TRBJ1-2; 7 bases line up with TRBD1. The V gene end was trimmed by 4 bases and the J gene end by 4 bases; junction bases not matched to a gene: 7. The CDR3 is 14 residues long. Germline V gene lookup returns CDR1 SGHDT and CDR2 YYEEEE. The CDR3 DNA sequence: TGTGCCAGCAGCCCACCGGACAGGCTCTATGGCTACACCTTC. Translating it yields CASSPPDRLYGYTF.

The chain has TRBV6-1 and TRBJ1-1, with D possibly matching TRBD1 (5 bases). This CDR3 has 12 residues. Trimming stripped 5 bases from V and 6 bases from J, with 10 bases between. Germline assignment: CDR1 MNHNS and CDR2 SASEGT. The CDR3 loop reads CASSRGTSEAFF. Here the CDR3 DNA reads TGTGCCAGCAGTCGGGGGACCTCTGAAGCTTTCTTT.

This chain joins TRBV28 and TRBJ2-1; 11 bases align to TRBD2. Germline loops: CDR1 MDHEN, CDR2 SYDVKM. Trimming took 6 bases from V and 3 from J; bases not matched to a gene: 4. There are 15 residues in the CDR3. The CDR3 bases are TGTGCCAGCAGCCCAGGGACTAGCGGCTACAATGAGCAGTTCTTC. This sequence encodes CASSPGTSGYNEQFF.